Shown below are 22 T cell receptor beta chains from a single sample sequenced in a study of cytomegalovirus exposure and HLA in healthy donors. TCRdb's table, derived via immunoSEQ multiplex PCR, lists solely in-frame clones and lacks some. The table lists around 160,000 clones, 80% to 85% of them singletons. What was sequenced was PBMCs. Source of these receptors: a man aged 30 to 39 in good health and CMV-seropositive.

V is TRBV5-4 and J is TRBJ1-4; 8 nucleotides agree with TRBD1. The V gene's germline CDR1 is SGHNT and CDR2 YYREEE (reference sequence). The CDR3 contains 14 residues. V was clipped by 1 base and J by 8 bases; unmatched bases: 4. CDR3: CASSLTGGREKLFF. In nucleotides, the CDR3 is TGTGCCAGCAGCTTGACAGGGGGTCGGGAAAAACTGTTTTTT.

This clone counts as medium-sized. V gene TRBV13 combines with J gene TRBJ2-3; TRBD1 matches at 7 bases. The CDR3 covers 12 residues. The junction had 3 bases not matched to a gene; V was cut back by 5 bases and J by 7 bases. The germline V gene has CDR1 PRHDT and CDR2 FYEKMQ (reference sequence). CDR3 nucleotide sequence: TGTGCCAGCAGCCCACAGGGGAATACGCAGTATTTT. Translating it yields CASSPQGNTQYF.

The chain has TRBV27 and TRBJ2-1; D ambiguous. The V and J ends lost 2 bases and 0 bases respectively, with 5 bases between them. CDR1 is MNHEY and CDR2 is SMNVEV in the germline V gene (reference sequence). CDR3 length: 14 amino acids. The chain's CDR3 is CASSLKSSYNEQFF. CDR3 DNA: TGTGCCAGCAGTTTAAAGAGCTCCTACAATGAGCAGTTCTTC.

The chain recombines TRBV4-1 with TRBJ1-4; D call uncertain. Germline CDR1 and CDR2: MGHRA and YSYEKL. There are 13 residues in the CDR3. Trimming left V 1 base short and J 7 bases short, with 7 bases between. The DNA of the CDR3 is TGCGCCAGCAGCCAAGTACGGAGTGAAAAACTGTTTTTT. Protein product: CASSQVRSEKLFF.

The V gene is TRBV9, the J gene TRBJ1-1, with D perhaps matching TRBD1 (5 bases). The CDR3 extends over 13 amino acids. Per the germline V gene, CDR1 is SGDLS and CDR2 is YYNGEE. Trimming cost V 5 bases and J 1 base, with 9 bases left between them. CDR3: CASSFGQNTEAFF. The CDR3 DNA follows: TGTGCCAGCAGTTTCGGACAGAACACTGAAGCTTTCTTT.

J is TRBJ2-7 and V is TRBV14, with D perhaps matching TRBD2 (6 bases). The CDR3 length is 13 residues. V was pared by 5 bases and J by 6 bases, with 14 bases between. Germline V gene data show CDR1 as SGHDN and CDR2 as FVKESK. The CDR3 region has the DNA TGTGCCAGCAGCTCCGTTCGGGGAGGCGAGCAGTACTTC. The encoded protein is CASSSVRGGEQYF.

V and J are TRBV28 and TRBJ1-5; the D is unclear. The CDR3 spans 15 residues. V was trimmed by 3 bases and J by 0 bases, leaving 9 bases between them. Germline CDR1 reads MDHEN; CDR2 reads SYDVKM. CDR3 nucleotides: TGTGCCAGCAGTTTTGAGGTTAATAGCAATCAGCCCCAGCATTTT. Translating it yields CASSFEVNSNQPQHF.

The V call is TRBV5-1, the J call TRBJ2-4; D not resolved. Trimming removed 4 bases at V and 0 bases at J, with 14 bases between. CDR3 length: 16 residues. CDR1 and CDR2 from the germline V gene are SGHRS and YFSETQ. CDR3 protein: CASSLELPLAKNIQYF. In DNA form, the CDR3 reads TGCGCCAGCAGCCTAGAACTTCCGCTAGCCAAAAACATTCAGTACTTC.

This chain uses TRBV28 with TRBJ2-2, with D tentatively TRBD2 (6 bases). The germline V gene encodes CDR1 MDHEN and CDR2 SYDVKM. The CDR3 is 14 amino acids. Between the trimmed V and J ends, which lost 6 bases and 4 bases, there was a span of 12 bases. The CDR3 DNA follows: TGTGCCAGCAGCCGGACTACAGGCACCGGGGAGCTGTTTTTT. It codes for CASSRTTGTGELFF.

The rearrangement links TRBV2 to TRBJ1-5; D may be TRBD1 (5 bases). The CDR3 loop spans 14 amino acids. Germline V gene sequence: CDR1 SNHLY, CDR2 FYNNEI. V was trimmed by 7 bases and J by 3 bases, leaving 13 bases between them. The CDR3 reads CASTRDGNNQPQHF. The CDR3 DNA reads as TGTGCCAGCACCAGGGATGGTAACAATCAGCCCCAGCATTTT.

The genes are TRBV10-3 and TRBJ1-1; a weak D match, TRBD1 (5 bases). CDR1 is ENHRY and CDR2 is SYGVKD in the germline V gene. The CDR3 is 16 residues long. V lost 0 bases, J lost 1 base, and 12 bases lay in between. The CDR3 protein is CAISESVGQRNTEAFF. The CDR3 DNA reads TGTGCCATCAGTGAGTCAGTAGGACAAAGGAACACTGAAGCTTTCTTT.

This sequence joins TRBV7-2 and TRBJ1-2, with a possible D match to TRBD1 (6 bases). Trimming removed 7 bases at V and 3 bases at J, with 12 bases between. Germline-derived CDR1 and CDR2 are SGHTA and FQGNSA. There are 13 residues in the CDR3. The CDR3 loop is CASKTYRDYGYTF. Written as DNA, the CDR3 is TGTGCCAGCAAGACTTACAGGGACTATGGCTACACCTTC.

This clone showed up just once. The chain has TRBV28 and TRBJ2-5; 7 bases align to TRBD1. In germline, CDR1 is MDHEN, CDR2 SYDVKM. This CDR3 region has 13 residues. V was pared by 6 bases and J by 5 bases, with 6 bases of the junction left unmatched. CDR3 protein: CASRLQGQETQYF. The CDR3 coding sequence is TGTGCCAGCAGATTACAGGGACAGGAGACCCAGTACTTC. The full variable domain, completed using reference TRBV28 and TRBJ2-5, is DVKVTQSSRYLVKRTGEKVFLECVQDMDHENMFWYRQDPGLGLRLIYFSYDVKMKEKGDIPEGYSVSREKKERFSLILESASTNQTSMYLCASRLQGQETQYFGPGTRLLVL.

The V call is TRBV5-6, the J call TRBJ1-2; 7 bases fit TRBD1. The CDR3 has 15 amino acids. Germline V gives CDR1 SGHDT, CDR2 YYEEEE. V shed 1 base and J 7 bases; nucleotides not matched to a gene: 10. The CDR3 nucleotides read TGTGCCAGCAGCTTGTTTGGGACAGCCGACGGTGGCTACACCTTC. Amino acid sequence: CASSLFGTADGGYTF. Based on the CDR3 plus reference TRBV5-6 and TRBJ1-2, the full variable domain is DAGVTQSPTHLIKTRGQQVTLRCSPKSGHDTVSWYQQALGQGPQFIFQYYEEEERQRGNFPDRFSGHQFPNYSSELNVNALLLGDSALYLCASSLFGTADGGYTFGSGTRLTVV.

The chain uses TRBV5-1 and TRBJ2-1; possible D gene TRBD2, 5 bases. CDR3 length: 16 residues. Germline CDR1 and CDR2: SGHRS and YFSETQ. V was shortened by 0 bases and J by 2 bases, with 12 bases between the two germline ends. This chain's CDR3 is CASSLAGMTPYNEQFF. The DNA of the CDR3 is TGCGCCAGCAGCTTGGCCGGGATGACCCCCTACAATGAGCAGTTCTTC. Looking up the rest from reference TRBV5-1 and TRBJ2-1 gives the full variable domain: KAGVTQTPRYLIKTRGQQVTLSCSPISGHRSVSWYQQTPGQGLQFLFEYFSETQRNKGNFPGRFSGRQFSNSRSEMNVSTLELGDSALYLCASSLAGMTPYNEQFFGPGTRLTVL.

The rearrangement joins TRBV6-5 to TRBJ2-1; no definite D call. V gave up 6 bases and J gave up 7 bases, with 7 bases separating them. Germline-derived CDR1 and CDR2 are MNHEY and SVGAGI. The CDR3 is 11 amino acids. The CDR3 protein is CASSSPNEQFF. The CDR3 nucleotides are TGTGCCAGCAGCTCTCCGAATGAGCAGTTCTTC.

This clone was seen a single time. The chain has TRBV4-1 and TRBJ2-7; D perhaps matches TRBD2 (6 bases). Deletions cut 3 bases from V and 6 bases from J, with 18 bases between. This CDR3 is 15 amino acids long. Germline assignment: CDR1 MGHRA and CDR2 YSYEKL. Here the CDR3 reads CASSQGPGGSREQYF. In nucleotides, the CDR3 is TGCGCCAGCAGCCAGGGTCCTGGGGGGTCCCGCGAGCAGTACTTC.

This chain uses TRBV18 with TRBJ2-5, with a tentative D call TRBD2 (6 bases). Germline V gene sequence: CDR1 KGHSH, CDR2 LQKENI. This CDR3 contains 14 residues. Trimming left V 0 bases short and J 4 bases short, with 9 bases between. CDR3 loop: CASSPPSGRETQYF. The CDR3 nucleotides read TGTGCCAGCTCACCACCGAGCGGGCGAGAGACCCAGTACTTC.

This chain uses TRBV13 with TRBJ2-5; tentative D call: TRBD1 (5 bases). V was cut by 5 bases and J by 2 bases, with 9 bases left in between. Germline CDR1 PRHDT, CDR2 FYEKMQ (reference sequence). This CDR3 contains 13 residues. CDR3: CASSTRQQETQYF. The DNA for the CDR3 is TGTGCCAGCAGCACCCGACAGCAAGAGACCCAGTACTTC.

The chain joins TRBV11-2 to TRBJ2-2; 7 bases match TRBD1. The trim removed 11 bases at V and 6 bases at J, leaving 6 bases unmatched. Per the germline V gene, CDR1 is SGHAT and CDR2 is FQNNGV. The CDR3 has 12 residues. Here the CDR3 DNA reads TGTGCCGGGAGACAGGGCGCCGGGGAGCTGTTTTTT. Translation: CAGRQGAGELFF. The variable domain in full, completed from reference TRBV11-2 and TRBJ2-2, reads EAGVAQSPRYKIIEKRQSVAFWCNPISGHATLYWYQQILGQGPKLLIQFQNNGVVDDSQLPKDRFSAERLKGVDSTLKIQPAKLEDSAVYLCAGRQGAGELFFGEGSRLTVL.

This clone was found a few times. Different DNA sequences within this sample yield the same CDR3. V usage is TRBV5-1 and J usage is TRBJ2-5, with 7 bases aligning to TRBD1. V trimming: 0 bases; J trimming: 4 bases; junction bases outside the gene matches: 0. CDR1 and CDR2 (germline): SGHRS, YFSETQ. This CDR3 has 13 amino acids. The CDR3 here is CASSLGQGETQYF. The CDR3 bases are TGCGCCAGCAGCTTGGGACAGGGAGAGACCCAGTACTTC.

The chain links TRBV25-1 to TRBJ2-7, with 7 bases aligning to TRBD2. V shed 5 bases and J 1 base; nucleotides not matched to a gene: 8. The CDR3 totals 15 residues. Looked up from germline, CDR1 is MGHDK and CDR2 is SYGVNS. DNA of the CDR3: TGTGCCAGCAGTTATTCGGCTAGCGGTTCCTACGAGCAGTACTTC. Translated, it gives CASSYSASGSYEQYF.